This T cell receptor (beta chain) comes out of a study of cytotoxic CD8 clonotypes in ibrutinib-treated CLL. Across the whole study: After a median about 13 months on treatment (6 to 36), response samples were drawn.

Deletions cut 5 bases from V and 0 bases from J, with 15 bases between. The germline V gene encodes CDR1 SGHTA and CDR2 FQGNSA. CDR3 length: 16 amino acids. Clones were read by immunoSEQ multiplex PCR, and TCRdb kept only the in-frame ones, dropping some. Seen here are under 50,000 clones, around 67% observed once, and the top ten hold approximately 7.7%. In regard to this clone: The antigen is unknown. Other DNA sequences in this specimen translate into the identical CDR3.

Study-level findings and limits: Public clonotypes were uncommon and contracted or stayed stable on treatment. An increase in clonality occurred at ibrutinib response, followed by a return toward baseline at progression.

Sequencing was performed on PBMCs, taken at disease progression, from a patient treated with ibrutinib. The source of this sequence is a human donor with chronic lymphocytic leukemia. The chain couples TRBV7-2 to TRBJ2-3; possibly TRBD1 for D (7 bases). This CDR3 is CASSLGGDRSTDTQYF. DNA for the CDR3: TGTGCCAGCAGCCTTGGAGGGGACAGAAGCACAGATACGCAGTATTTT.